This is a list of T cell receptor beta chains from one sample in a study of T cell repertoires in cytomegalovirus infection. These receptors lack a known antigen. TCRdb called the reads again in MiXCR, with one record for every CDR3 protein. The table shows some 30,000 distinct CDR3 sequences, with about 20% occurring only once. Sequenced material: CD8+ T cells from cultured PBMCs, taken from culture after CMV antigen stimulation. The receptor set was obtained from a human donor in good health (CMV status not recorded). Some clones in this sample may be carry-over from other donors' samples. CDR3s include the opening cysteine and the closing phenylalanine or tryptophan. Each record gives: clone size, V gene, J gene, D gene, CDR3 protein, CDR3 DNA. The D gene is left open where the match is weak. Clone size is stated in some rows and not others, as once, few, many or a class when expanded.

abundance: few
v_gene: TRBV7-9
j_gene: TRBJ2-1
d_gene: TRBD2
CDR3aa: CASSLLAGGPHEQFF
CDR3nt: TGTGCCAGCAGCTTACTAGCGGGGGGGCCCCATGAGCAGTTCTTC

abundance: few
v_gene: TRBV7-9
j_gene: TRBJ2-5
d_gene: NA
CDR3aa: CASSLENRRTQETQYF
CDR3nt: TGTGCCAGCAGCTTAGAGAATCGACGGACTCAAGAGACCCAGTACTTC

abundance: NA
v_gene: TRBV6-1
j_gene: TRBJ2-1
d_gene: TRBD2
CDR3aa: CASSESAGAGVEQFF
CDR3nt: TGTGCCAGCAGTGAAAGCGCGGGAGCAGGCGTTGAGCAGTTCTTC

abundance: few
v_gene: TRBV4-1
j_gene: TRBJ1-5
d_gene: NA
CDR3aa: CASSHDRENQPQHF
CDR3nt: TGCGCCAGCAGCCATGACAGAGAAAATCAGCCCCAGCATTTT

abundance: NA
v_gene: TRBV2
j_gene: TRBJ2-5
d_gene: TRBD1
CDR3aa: CASITRGRETQYF
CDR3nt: TGTGCCAGCATTACAAGGGGGCGGGAGACCCAGTACTTC

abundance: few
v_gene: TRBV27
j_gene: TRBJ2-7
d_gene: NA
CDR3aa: CASRRVADSYEQYF
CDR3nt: TGTGCCAGCAGGAGGGTGGCGGACTCCTACGAGCAGTACTTC

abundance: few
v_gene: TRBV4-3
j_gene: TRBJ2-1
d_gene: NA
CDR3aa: CASSQASGGTYNEQFF
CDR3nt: TGCGCCAGCAGCCAAGCCTCCGGGGGTACCTACAATGAGCAGTTCTTC

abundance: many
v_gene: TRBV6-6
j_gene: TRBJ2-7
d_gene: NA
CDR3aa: CASSSRVYEQYF
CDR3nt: TGTGCCAGCAGTTCCAGGGTCTACGAGCAGTACTTC

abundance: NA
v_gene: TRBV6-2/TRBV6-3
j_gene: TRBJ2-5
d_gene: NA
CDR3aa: CASSSRQDLGSGPWETQYF
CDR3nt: TGTGCCAGCAGTTCTCGACAGGACCTCGGGAGCGGACCATGGGAGACCCAGTACTTC

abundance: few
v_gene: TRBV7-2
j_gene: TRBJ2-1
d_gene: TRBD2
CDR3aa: CASSHWTSGKYNEQFF
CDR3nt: TGTGCCAGCAGCCACTGGACTAGCGGGAAATACAATGAGCAGTTCTTC

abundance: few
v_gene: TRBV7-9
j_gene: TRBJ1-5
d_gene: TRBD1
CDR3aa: CASSPQGNQPQHF
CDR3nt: TGTGCCAGCAGCCCACAGGGGAATCAGCCCCAGCATTTT